The 29 T cell receptor beta chains listed next were all sequenced from one sample in a study of OX40 agonist ivuxolimab in advanced cancers. Assay: immunoSEQ multiplex PCR; the TCRdb copy retains only in-frame clones and omits some. Here the sample spans roughly 35,000 clones, approximately 79% being singletons. The sample here was CD4+ or CD8+ T cells sorted from blood, taken in a trial of the OX40 agonist ivuxolimab. These receptors came from an adult with an advanced solid tumor such as melanoma, head and neck, liver or kidney cancer.

This rearrangement joins TRBV9 to TRBJ2-1, with TRBD1 matching 8 bases. Germline CDR1 and CDR2: SGDLS and YYNGEE. CDR3 length equals 15 residues. V lost 0 bases and J lost 2; bases outside the gene matches: 1. The CDR3 region is CASSVAGQAYNEQFF. The CDR3 DNA sequence: TGTGCCAGCAGCGTAGCGGGACAGGCCTACAATGAGCAGTTCTTC. The complete variable domain, with remaining parts taken from reference TRBV9 and TRBJ2-1, reads DSGVTQTPKHLITATGQRVTLRCSPRSGDLSVYWYQQSLDQGLQFLIQYYNGEERAKGNILERFSAQQFPDLHSELNLSSLELGDSALYFCASSVAGQAYNEQFFGPGTRLTVL.

Comment on this clone: One end of the junction does not line up with germline, which may come from a read error. V is TRBV19 and J is TRBJ2-1, with D unresolved. Germline V gene data show CDR1 as LNHDA and CDR2 as SQIVND (reference sequence). The CDR3 is 13 amino acids. The CDR3 loop reads CASSIPHDKEQFF. The CDR3 DNA is TGTGCCAGTAGTATCCCGCATGACAAGGAGCAGTTCTTC.

V usage is TRBV13 and J usage is TRBJ2-3, with 7 bases aligning to TRBD1. The CDR3 has 16 amino acids. Germline V CDR1 and CDR2: PRHDT, FYEKMQ (reference sequence). Unmatched junction bases numbered 10, after V lost 5 bases and J lost 2 bases. This CDR3 is CASSEGTDASTDTQYF. CDR3 DNA sequence: TGTGCCAGCAGCGAGGGGACAGACGCCTCCACAGATACGCAGTATTTT.

The rearrangement joins TRBV5-1 to TRBJ2-2, with 8 nucleotides matching TRBD1. This CDR3 contains 15 residues. V was clipped by 3 bases and J by 5 bases; unmatched bases: 6. Germline assignment: CDR1 SGHRS and CDR2 YFSETQ. Written as DNA, the CDR3 is TGCGCCAGCAGCTCCGGGACAGGAGTGACCGGGGAGCTGTTTTTT. Its translation: CASSSGTGVTGELFF.

This clone showed up just once. The chain employs TRBV6-5 and TRBJ2-7; no clear D. This CDR3 is 12 amino acids long. Germline CDR1 and CDR2: MNHEY and SVGAGI. Trimming removed 8 bases from V and 2 bases from J, with 10 bases in between. The CDR3 protein is CASLSGAYEQYF. In DNA form, the CDR3 reads TGTGCCAGCCTATCAGGAGCCTACGAGCAGTACTTC.

V usage is TRBV5-6 and J usage is TRBJ2-6, with D perhaps TRBD1 (5 bases). This CDR3 is built from 16 residues. The V end was cut by 6 bases, the J end by 2 bases, with 15 bases between. Germline V CDR1 and CDR2: SGHDT, YYEEEE. The CDR3 DNA sequence: TGTGCCAGCACCGACAGAGTTTTTACTGGGGCCAACGTCCTGACTTTC. This translates into CASTDRVFTGANVLTF.

This chain connects TRBV6-4 to TRBJ2-2; 7 bases are a match to TRBD1. V dropped 3 bases and J dropped 4; count of bases not matched to a gene: 14. Germline CDR1 is MRHNA and CDR2 is SNTAGT. The CDR3 spans 18 residues. CDR3 protein: CASSESSQEGAVTGELFF. The DNA for the CDR3 is TGTGCCAGCAGTGAATCATCTCAAGAGGGGGCGGTCACCGGGGAGCTGTTTTTT.

The table lists this clone with a few counts. The CDR3 here is CASSLDGPYYGYTF. In DNA form, the CDR3 reads TGTGCCAGCAGCTTAGACGGACCGTACTATGGCTACACCTTC. The chain combines TRBV7-2 with TRBJ1-2, with D unresolved. V dropped 1 base and J dropped 3 bases, with 9 bases sitting between them. The CDR3 spans 14 residues. Looked up from germline, CDR1 is SGHTA and CDR2 is FQGNSA.

The chain recombines TRBV5-5 with TRBJ1-1; the D gene is possibly TRBD1 (6 bases). V lost 2 bases, J lost 0 bases, and 11 bases lay in between. The CDR3 loop spans 15 amino acids. Germline V lookup: CDR1 SGHKS, CDR2 YYEKEE (reference sequence). The CDR3, as DNA: TGTGCCAGCAGCTTTGCAGGACAGCTGAACACTGAAGCTTTCTTT. This encodes CASSFAGQLNTEAFF.

The CDR3 nucleotides read TGTGCCAGCAGCGTAGAGCCGACTTCTCCCGAGCAGTACTTC. Its protein product is CASSVEPTSPEQYF. The chain joins TRBV9 to TRBJ2-7; no reliable D call. The ends were cut back, 0 bases at V and 6 bases at J, with 13 bases in the middle. CDR3 length: 14 residues. Germline V gene sequence: CDR1 SGDLS, CDR2 YYNGEE.

The chain links TRBV15 to TRBJ2-5; D unclear. The CDR3 consists of 15 residues. V was cut by 4 bases and J by 1 base, with 13 bases left in between. Germline loops: CDR1 LNHNV, CDR2 YYDKDF (reference sequence). For the CDR3, the DNA is TGTGCCACCAGCAAAATGCGTGGGGTCCAAGAGACCCAGTACTTC. The encoded protein is CATSKMRGVQETQYF.

The rearrangement links TRBV7-9 to TRBJ2-5; D is uncertain. The CDR3 contains 17 residues. CDR1 is SEHNR and CDR2 is FQNEAQ in the germline V gene (reference sequence). V was shortened by 1 base and J by 2 bases, with 17 bases between the two germline ends. CDR3 in DNA: TGTGCCAGCAGCTTAGTTCTTACCGCGCCATCTCAAGAGACCCAGTACTTC. As protein: CASSLVLTAPSQETQYF.

The chain is built from TRBV5-4 and TRBJ2-1; D possibly uses TRBD1 or TRBD2 (5 bases each). V lost 0 bases and J lost 9, with 10 bases in between. The CDR3 is 13 residues long. Germline CDR1 SGHNT, CDR2 YYREEE (reference sequence). The chain's CDR3 is CASSLAGTGEQFF. DNA for the CDR3: TGTGCCAGCAGCTTGGCGGGGACGGGTGAGCAGTTCTTC.

The chain has TRBV28 and TRBJ1-5, with 7 bases aligning to TRBD1. This CDR3 region has 16 residues. Germline lookup yields CDR1 MDHEN and CDR2 SYDVKM. J was trimmed by 4 bases and V by 1 base; bases with no gene match: 7. CDR3 DNA sequence: TGTGCCAGCAGTTTATCAGGGGGGATCGGAAATCAGCCCCAGCATTTT. Translating gives CASSLSGGIGNQPQHF.

The chain has TRBV6-5 and TRBJ2-3; TRBD1 is a possible D gene (5 bases). V shed 2 bases and J shed 7 bases, with 10 bases lying between them. This CDR3 has 13 amino acids. CDR1 is MNHEY and CDR2 is SVGAGI in the germline V gene. CDR3 bases: TGTGCCAGCAGTTACGGGGCCGAGAATACGCAGTATTTT. It codes for CASSYGAENTQYF.

This clone was observed a handful of times. The gene calls are TRBV19 and TRBJ1-5; no reliable D call. Germline CDR1 is LNHDA and CDR2 is SQIVND (reference sequence). The CDR3 extends over 16 amino acids. V was trimmed by 3 bases and J by 1 base, leaving 13 bases between them. The CDR3 is CASSIMGSSSNQPQHF. CDR3 sequence (DNA): TGTGCCAGTAGTATTATGGGGTCTTCGAGCAATCAGCCCCAGCATTTT.

CDR3 coding DNA: TGTGCCAGCTCGACGGAAGGGGGGTACTATGGCTACACCTTC. Translation: CASSTEGGYYGYTF. This rearrangement joins TRBV5-4 to TRBJ1-2, with D possibly matching TRBD1 (6 bases). This CDR3 has 14 amino acids. In germline, CDR1 is SGHNT, CDR2 YYREEE (reference sequence). Trimming took 7 bases from V and 3 from J, leaving 16 bases between them. The full variable domain, its missing parts supplied by reference TRBV5-4 and TRBJ1-2, is ETGVTQSPTHLIKTRGQQVTLRCSSQSGHNTVSWYQQALGQGPQFIFQYYREEENGRGNFPPRFSGLQFPNYSSELNVNALELDDSALYLCASSTEGGYYGYTFGSGTRLTVV.

By frequency in the sample, this clone is large. The chain has TRBV15 and TRBJ2-1, with 11 nucleotides matching TRBD2. Germline assignment: CDR1 LNHNV and CDR2 YYDKDF (reference sequence). The junction had 15 bases not matched to a gene; V was cut back by 10 bases and J by 4 bases. The CDR3 is made up of 17 amino acids. CDR3 DNA sequence: TGTGCCAGTGGGGGAATGGGACTAGCGGATCCATACAATGAGCAGTTCTTC. This encodes CASGGMGLADPYNEQFF. The complete variable domain, with remaining parts taken from reference TRBV15 and TRBJ2-1, reads DAMVIQNPRYQVTQFGKPVTLSCSQTLNHNVMYWYQQKSSQAPKLLFHYYDKDFNNEADTPDNFQSRRPNTSFCFLDIRSPGLGDTAMYLCASGGMGLADPYNEQFFGPGTRLTVL.

The rearrangement joins TRBV5-1 to TRBJ2-2; TRBD2 aligns across 14 bases. CDR3 size: 16 residues. J lost 7 bases, V lost 3 bases, and 5 bases had no gene match. Germline V gene data show CDR1 as SGHRS and CDR2 as YFSETQ. CDR3 amino acids: CASSSGTSGGVGELFF. In nucleotides, the CDR3 is TGCGCCAGCAGCTCAGGGACTAGCGGGGGAGTCGGGGAGCTGTTTTTT. The complete variable domain, with remaining parts taken from reference TRBV5-1 and TRBJ2-2, reads KAGVTQTPRYLIKTRGQQVTLSCSPISGHRSVSWYQQTPGQGLQFLFEYFSETQRNKGNFPGRFSGRQFSNSRSEMNVSTLELGDSALYLCASSSGTSGGVGELFFGEGSRLTVL.

The chain is built from TRBV27 and TRBJ2-5; 8 bases fit TRBD1. Trimming took 5 bases from V and 7 from J; bases not matched to a gene: 15. CDR1 is MNHEY and CDR2 is SMNVEV in the germline V gene (reference sequence). CDR3 length: 16 residues. CDR3: CASSSTRTGLGSTQYF. The CDR3 bases are TGTGCCAGCAGTAGCACCCGGACAGGGTTGGGATCGACCCAGTACTTC.

The V gene is TRBV27, the J gene TRBJ2-5, with D possibly matching TRBD1 (6 bases). The CDR3 has 15 amino acids. Germline lookup yields CDR1 MNHEY and CDR2 SMNVEV (reference sequence). Trimming removed 3 bases from V and 2 bases from J, with 13 bases in between. CDR3 protein: CASSFGQGFQETQYF. CDR3 sequence (DNA): TGTGCCAGCAGTTTTGGGCAGGGGTTTCAAGAGACCCAGTACTTC.

This chain joins TRBV5-6 and TRBJ1-1; 9 bases match TRBD1. Germline CDR1 is SGHDT and CDR2 is YYEEEE. Losses at the gene ends were 1 base for V and 7 bases for J; bases not matched to a gene: 8. The CDR3 has 15 amino acids. CDR3 in DNA: TGTGCCAGCAGCTTGCCCGGGACAGGGTCGTATGAAGCTTTCTTT. Its translation: CASSLPGTGSYEAFF.

The rearrangement links TRBV11-2 to TRBJ2-7, with TRBD2 matching 8 bases. The CDR3 has 14 amino acids. The trim removed 5 bases at V and 7 bases at J, leaving 10 bases unmatched. From germline, CDR1 is SGHAT and CDR2 FQNNGV. CDR3 in DNA: TGTGCCAGCAGCCCGCGGGGGGCCGGAGGAGAGCAGTACTTC. Translation: CASSPRGAGGEQYF. Full variable domain (outside the CDR3, taken from reference TRBV11-2 and TRBJ2-7): EAGVAQSPRYKIIEKRQSVAFWCNPISGHATLYWYQQILGQGPKLLIQFQNNGVVDDSQLPKDRFSAERLKGVDSTLKIQPAKLEDSAVYLCASSPRGAGGEQYFGPGTRLTVT.

This chain joins TRBV6-5 and TRBJ2-1; D possibly uses TRBD1 or TRBD2 (5 bases each). Germline CDR1 MNHEY, CDR2 SVGAGI. The CDR3 runs 15 residues. Trimming took 6 bases from V and 9 from J, leaving 21 bases between them. CDR3 amino acids: CASRLSTGASSEQFF. The DNA of the CDR3 is TGTGCCAGCAGACTCTCTACCGGGGCTAGCTCTGAGCAGTTCTTC.

This chain connects TRBV6-1 to TRBJ1-2, with a weak D call TRBD1 (6 bases). CDR1 and CDR2 (germline): MNHNS, SASEGT. V was cut by 10 bases and J by 5 bases, with 17 bases left in between. The CDR3 has 13 amino acids. CDR3 nucleotide sequence: TGTGCCACCGCTAGTTCCCAGGGGTATGGCTACACCTTC. This translates into CATASSQGYGYTF.

The chain combines TRBV13 with TRBJ1-2; D is unresolved. The CDR3 totals 12 residues. Per germline, CDR1 PRHDT and CDR2 FYEKMQ (reference sequence). V was cut by 1 base and J by 5 bases, with 5 bases left in between. DNA for the CDR3: TGTGCCAGCAGCTTAGCCACTTATGGCTACACCTTC. It specifies CASSLATYGYTF.

The chain combines TRBV7-8 with TRBJ2-6, with D uncertain. The CDR3 runs to 18 residues. Per the germline V gene, CDR1 is SGHVS and CDR2 is FQNEAQ. Trimming removed 5 bases at V and 0 bases at J, with 17 bases between. CDR3 amino acids: CASSVTGPFSSGANVLTF. The CDR3 DNA follows: TGTGCCAGCAGCGTTACCGGGCCGTTTTCCTCTGGGGCCAACGTCCTGACTTTC.

V gene TRBV4-1 combines with J gene TRBJ1-4; TRBD1 matches 8 bases. V dropped 7 bases and J dropped 14; count of bases not matched to a gene: 6. Germline V CDR1 and CDR2: MGHRA, YSYEKL. The CDR3 has 11 amino acids. CDR3 region: CASTAGQVLFF. In DNA, the CDR3 is TGCGCCAGCACCGCGGGACAGGTCCTGTTTTTT.

The chain employs TRBV6-6 and TRBJ2-7; 7 bases fit TRBD1. Germline CDR1 is MNHNY and CDR2 is SVGAGI (reference sequence). This CDR3 spans 13 amino acids. Trimming removed 6 bases from V and 5 bases from J; junction bases left unmatched: 7. In DNA, the CDR3 is TGTGCCAGCAGAGACGACAGGGACCACGAGCAGTACTTC. It specifies CASRDDRDHEQYF.